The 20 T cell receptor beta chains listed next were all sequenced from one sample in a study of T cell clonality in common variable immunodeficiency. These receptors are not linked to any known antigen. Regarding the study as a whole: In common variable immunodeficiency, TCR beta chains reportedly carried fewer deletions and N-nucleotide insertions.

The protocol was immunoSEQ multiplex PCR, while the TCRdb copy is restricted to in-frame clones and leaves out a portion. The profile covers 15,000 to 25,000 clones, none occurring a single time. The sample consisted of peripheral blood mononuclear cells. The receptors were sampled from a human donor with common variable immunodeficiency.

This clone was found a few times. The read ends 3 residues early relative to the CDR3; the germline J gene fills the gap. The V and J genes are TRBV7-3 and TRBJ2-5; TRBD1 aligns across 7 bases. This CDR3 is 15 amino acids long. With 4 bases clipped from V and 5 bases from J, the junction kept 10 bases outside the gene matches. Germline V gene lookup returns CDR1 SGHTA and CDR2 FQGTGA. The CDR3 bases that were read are TGTGCCAGCAGCTCCAACAGGGGAGTAGGGGAGACC. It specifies CASSSNRGVGET. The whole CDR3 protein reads CASSSNRGVGETQYF.

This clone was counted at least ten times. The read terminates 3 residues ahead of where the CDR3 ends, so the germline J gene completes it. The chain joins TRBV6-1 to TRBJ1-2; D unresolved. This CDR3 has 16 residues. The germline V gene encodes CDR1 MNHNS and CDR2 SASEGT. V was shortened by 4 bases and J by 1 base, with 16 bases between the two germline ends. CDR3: CASSADGLNINYGYTF. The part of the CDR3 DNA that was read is TGTGCCAGCAGTGCGGACGGACTCAATATTAACTATGGC.

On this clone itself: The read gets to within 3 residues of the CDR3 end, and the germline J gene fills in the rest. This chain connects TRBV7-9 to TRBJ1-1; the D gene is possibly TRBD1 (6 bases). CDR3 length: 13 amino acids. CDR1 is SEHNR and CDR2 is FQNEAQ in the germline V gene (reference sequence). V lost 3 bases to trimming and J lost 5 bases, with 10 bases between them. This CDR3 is CASSFRGGTEAFF. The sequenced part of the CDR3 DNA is TGTGCCAGCAGCTTTAGGGGGGGAACTGAA. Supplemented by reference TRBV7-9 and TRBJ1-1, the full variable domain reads DTGVSQNPRHKITKRGQNVTFRCDPISEHNRLYWYRQTLGQGPEFLTYFQNEAQLEKSRLLSDRFSAERPKGSFSTLEIQRTEQGDSAMYLCASSFRGGTEAFFGQGTRLTVV.

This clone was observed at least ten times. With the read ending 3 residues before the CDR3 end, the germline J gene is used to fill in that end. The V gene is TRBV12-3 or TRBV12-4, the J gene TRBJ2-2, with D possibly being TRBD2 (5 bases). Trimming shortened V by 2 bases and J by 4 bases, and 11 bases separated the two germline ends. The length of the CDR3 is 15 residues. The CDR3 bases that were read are TGTGCCAGCAGTTTACGACTATCGGGCACCGGGGAG. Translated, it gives CASSLRLSGTGE. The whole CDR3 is CASSLRLSGTGELFF.

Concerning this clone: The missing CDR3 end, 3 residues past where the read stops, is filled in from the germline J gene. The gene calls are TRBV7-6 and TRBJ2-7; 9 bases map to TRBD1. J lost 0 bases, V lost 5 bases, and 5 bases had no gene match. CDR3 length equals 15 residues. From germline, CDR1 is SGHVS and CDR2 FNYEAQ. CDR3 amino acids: CASSPTTGGSYEQYF. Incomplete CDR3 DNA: TGTGCCAGCAGCCCAACGACAGGGGGCTCCTACGAG. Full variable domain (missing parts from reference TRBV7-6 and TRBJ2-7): GAGVSQSPRYKVTKRGQDVALRCDPISGHVSLYWYRQALGQGPEFLTYFNYEAQQDKSGLPNDRFSAERPEGSISTLTIQRTEQRDSAMYRCASSPTTGGSYEQYFGPGTRLTVT.

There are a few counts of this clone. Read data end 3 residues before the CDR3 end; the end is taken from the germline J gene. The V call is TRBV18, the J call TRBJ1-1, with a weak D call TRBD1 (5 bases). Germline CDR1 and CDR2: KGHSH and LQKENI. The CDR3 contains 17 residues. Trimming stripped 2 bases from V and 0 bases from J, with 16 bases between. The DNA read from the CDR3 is TGTGCCAGCTCACCAGAAATAGATCAGGGCATGAACACTGAA. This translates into CASSPEIDQGMNTE. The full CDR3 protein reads CASSPEIDQGMNTEAFF.

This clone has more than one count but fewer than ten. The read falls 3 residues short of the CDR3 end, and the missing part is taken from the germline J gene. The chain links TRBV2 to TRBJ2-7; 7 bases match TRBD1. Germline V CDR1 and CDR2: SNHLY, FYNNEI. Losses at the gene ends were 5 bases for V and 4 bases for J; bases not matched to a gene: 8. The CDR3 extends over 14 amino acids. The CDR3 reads CASSPGTVKYEQYF. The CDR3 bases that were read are TGTGCCAGCAGTCCCGGGACAGTCAAATACGAG.

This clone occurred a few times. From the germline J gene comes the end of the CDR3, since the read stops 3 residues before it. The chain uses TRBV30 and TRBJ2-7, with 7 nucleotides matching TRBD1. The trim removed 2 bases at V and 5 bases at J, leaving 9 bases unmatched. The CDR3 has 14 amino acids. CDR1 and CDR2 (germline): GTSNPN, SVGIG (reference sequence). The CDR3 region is CAWSIPTGLHEQYF. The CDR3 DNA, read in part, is TGTGCCTGGAGTATCCCGACAGGGTTACACGAG.

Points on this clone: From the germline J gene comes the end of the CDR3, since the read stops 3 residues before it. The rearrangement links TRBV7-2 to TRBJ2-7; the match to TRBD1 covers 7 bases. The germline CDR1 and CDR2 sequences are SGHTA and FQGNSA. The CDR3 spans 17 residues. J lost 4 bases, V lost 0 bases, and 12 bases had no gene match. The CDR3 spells CASSLAFKGARWYEQYF. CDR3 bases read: TGTGCCAGCAGCTTAGCGTTTAAGGGGGCTAGGTGGTACGAG.

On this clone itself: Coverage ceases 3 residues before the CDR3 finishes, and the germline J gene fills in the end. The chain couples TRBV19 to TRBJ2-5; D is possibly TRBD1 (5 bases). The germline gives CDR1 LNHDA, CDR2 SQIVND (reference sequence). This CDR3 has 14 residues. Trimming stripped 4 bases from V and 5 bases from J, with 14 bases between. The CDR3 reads CASSSIRVGETQYF. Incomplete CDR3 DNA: TGTGCCAGTAGTAGTATCAGGGTAGGGGAGACC.

Incomplete CDR3 DNA: TGTGCCAGCTCACCATACAACCAAGGACATTCCTCTGGAAACACC. Translation gives CASSPYNQGHSSGNT. In full, the CDR3 reads CASSPYNQGHSSGNTIYF. The chain joins TRBV18 to TRBJ1-3; tentative D call: TRBD1 (5 bases). The read halts 3 residues ahead of the CDR3 end, with the missing end drawn from the germline J gene. Germline V gene lookup returns CDR1 KGHSH and CDR2 LQKENI. V was cut by 2 bases and J by 0 bases, with 17 bases left in between. This CDR3 is 18 amino acids long.

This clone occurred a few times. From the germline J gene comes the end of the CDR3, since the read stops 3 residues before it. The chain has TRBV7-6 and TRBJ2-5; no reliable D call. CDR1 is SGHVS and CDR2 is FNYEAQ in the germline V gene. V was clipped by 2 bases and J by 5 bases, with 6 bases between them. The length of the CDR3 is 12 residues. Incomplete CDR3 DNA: TGTGCCAGCAGCTTAACCCAGGAGACC. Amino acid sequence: CASSLTQET. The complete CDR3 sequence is CASSLTQETQYF.

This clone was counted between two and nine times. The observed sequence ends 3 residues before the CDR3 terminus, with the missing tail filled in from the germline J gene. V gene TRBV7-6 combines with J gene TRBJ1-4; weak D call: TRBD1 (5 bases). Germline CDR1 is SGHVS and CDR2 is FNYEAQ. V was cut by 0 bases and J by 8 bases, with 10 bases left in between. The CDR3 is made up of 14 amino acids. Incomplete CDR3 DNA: TGTGCCAGCAGCTTAGCGGGGGGGGTGGAAAAA. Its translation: CASSLAGGVEK. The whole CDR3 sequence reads CASSLAGGVEKLFF.

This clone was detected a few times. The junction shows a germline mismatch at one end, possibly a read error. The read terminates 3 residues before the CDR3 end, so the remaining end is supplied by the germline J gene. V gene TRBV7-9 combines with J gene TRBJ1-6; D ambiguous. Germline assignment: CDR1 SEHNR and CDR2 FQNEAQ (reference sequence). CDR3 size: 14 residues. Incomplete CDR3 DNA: TGTTCCAGCAGCTTAAGGACTAATAATTCACCC. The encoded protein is CSSSLRTNNSP. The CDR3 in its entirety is CSSSLRTNNSPLHF.

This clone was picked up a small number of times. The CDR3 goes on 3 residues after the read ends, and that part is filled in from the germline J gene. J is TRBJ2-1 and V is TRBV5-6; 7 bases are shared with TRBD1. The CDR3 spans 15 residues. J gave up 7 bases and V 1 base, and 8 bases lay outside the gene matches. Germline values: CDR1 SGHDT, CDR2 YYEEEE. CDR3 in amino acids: CASSLFDRDKNEQFF. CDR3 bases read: TGTGCCAGCAGCTTGTTTGACAGGGATAAGAATGAG.

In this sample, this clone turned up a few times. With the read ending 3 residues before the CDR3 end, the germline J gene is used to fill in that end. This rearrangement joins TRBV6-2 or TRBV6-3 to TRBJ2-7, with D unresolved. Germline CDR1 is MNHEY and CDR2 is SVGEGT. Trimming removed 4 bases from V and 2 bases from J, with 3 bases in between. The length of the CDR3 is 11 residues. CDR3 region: CASSFTYEQYF. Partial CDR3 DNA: TGTGCCAGCAGTTTCACCTACGAG.

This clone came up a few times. The DNA read from the CDR3 is TGTGCCAGTAGTATTATCGGGGTTTATAGCAATCAGCCC. Protein product: CASSIIGVYSNQP. From start to end, the CDR3 is CASSIIGVYSNQPQHF. V is TRBV19 and J is TRBJ1-5; D is undetermined. The read is 3 residues too short to cover the CDR3 end, so that end is filled in from the germline J gene. Trimming shortened V by 3 bases and J by 0 bases, and 12 bases separated the two germline ends. The CDR3 has 16 amino acids. Looked up from germline, CDR1 is LNHDA and CDR2 is SQIVND (reference sequence). Supplemented by reference TRBV19 and TRBJ1-5, the full variable domain reads DGGITQSPKYLFRKEGQNVTLSCEQNLNHDAMYWYRQDPGQGLRLIYYSQIVNDFQKGDIAEGYSVSREKKESFPLTVTSAQKNPTAFYLCASSIIGVYSNQPQHFGDGTRLSIL.

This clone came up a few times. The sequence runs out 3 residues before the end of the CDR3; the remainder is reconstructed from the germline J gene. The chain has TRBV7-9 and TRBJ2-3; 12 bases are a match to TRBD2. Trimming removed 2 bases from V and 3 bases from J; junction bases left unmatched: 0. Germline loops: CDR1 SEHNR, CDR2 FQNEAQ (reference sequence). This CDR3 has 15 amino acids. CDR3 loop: CASSLTSGGTDTQYF. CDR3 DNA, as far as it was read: TGTGCCAGCAGCTTAACTAGCGGGGGGACAGATACG.

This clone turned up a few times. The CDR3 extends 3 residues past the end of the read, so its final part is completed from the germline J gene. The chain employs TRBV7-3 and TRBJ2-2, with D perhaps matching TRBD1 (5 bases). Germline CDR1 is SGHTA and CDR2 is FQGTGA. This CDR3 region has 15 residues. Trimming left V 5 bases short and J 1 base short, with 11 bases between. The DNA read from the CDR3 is TGTGCCAGCAGCCTGGGGCGCCAGAACACCGGGGAG. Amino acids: CASSLGRQNTGE. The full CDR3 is CASSLGRQNTGELFF.

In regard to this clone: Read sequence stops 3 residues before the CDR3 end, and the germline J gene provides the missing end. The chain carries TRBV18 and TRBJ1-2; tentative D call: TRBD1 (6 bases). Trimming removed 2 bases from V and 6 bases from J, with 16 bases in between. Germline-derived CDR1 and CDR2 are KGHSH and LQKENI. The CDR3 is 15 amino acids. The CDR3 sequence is CASSPTGTLGDGYTF. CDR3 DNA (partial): TGTGCCAGCTCACCAACCGGGACACTGGGTGATGGC.